This TCR beta chain was recovered during a study of shared clonotypes between healthy human individuals. When replicate PCRs were run on sorted subsets, they used around 200 ng DNA, approximately 27,000 T cell genomes. Under the authors' procedure: Sequence data from immunoSEQ were junction-only and lacked quality scores; consequently, filtering differed. Only in-frame clones appear in the TCRdb table, and some are missing; sequencing was by immunoSEQ multiplex PCR. Clonal size and the V and J genes are those of that table, whereas D and trimming came from the DNA. Among millions of clones listed, around 90% were seen once. Remarks on this clone: The sample contains more than one DNA sequence encoding this CDR3.

The ends lost 8 bases at V and 0 bases at J; junction bases unmatched: 0. The CDR3 is 14 amino acids. Germline CDR1 ENHRY, CDR2 SYGVKD. This clonotype was obtained from a man between 18 and 29 years old in good health. J is TRBJ2-3 and V is TRBV10-3, with 12 bases matching TRBD2. The sequenced sample was naive CD4+ T cells sorted from blood. The subset was: CD45RA+ positively selected. The CDR3 reads CAIGTSGSTDTQYF. CDR3 coding DNA: TGTGCCATCGGGACTAGCGGGAGCACAGATACGCAGTATTTT.